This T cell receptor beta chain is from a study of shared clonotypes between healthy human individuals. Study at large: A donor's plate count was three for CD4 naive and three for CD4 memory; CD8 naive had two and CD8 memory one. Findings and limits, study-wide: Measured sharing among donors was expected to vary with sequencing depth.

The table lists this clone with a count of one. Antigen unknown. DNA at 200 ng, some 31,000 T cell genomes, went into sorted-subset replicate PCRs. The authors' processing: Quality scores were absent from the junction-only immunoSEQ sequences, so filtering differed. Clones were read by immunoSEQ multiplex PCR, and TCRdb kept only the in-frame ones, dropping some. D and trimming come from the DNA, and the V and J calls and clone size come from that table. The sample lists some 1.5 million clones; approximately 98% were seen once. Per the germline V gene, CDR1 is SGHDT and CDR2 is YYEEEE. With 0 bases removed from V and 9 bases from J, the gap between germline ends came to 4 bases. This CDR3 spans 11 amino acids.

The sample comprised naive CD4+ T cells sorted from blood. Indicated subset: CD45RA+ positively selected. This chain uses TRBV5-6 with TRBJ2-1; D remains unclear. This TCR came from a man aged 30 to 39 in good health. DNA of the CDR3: TGTGCCAGCAGCTTGGTTACTGAGCAGTTCTTC. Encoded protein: CASSLVTEQFF.